This T cell receptor beta chain derives from a study of cytomegalovirus exposure and HLA in healthy donors. Using immunoSEQ multiplex PCR, the repertoire was profiled, and TCRdb retains in-frame clones only, with some absent. The repertoire holds a few hundred thousand clones, with around four fifths as singletons. Trimming shortened V by 4 bases and J by 2 bases, and 14 bases separated the two germline ends. Germline lookup yields CDR1 SGHDN and CDR2 FVKESK. The CDR3 length is 15 residues. Study-wide results and caveats: CMV antigen specificity of three CMV-associated chains was confirmed in vitro. TCR sequences were mostly rare, though some public TCRs occurred in many donors.

This clone was detected only a few times. The antigen is undetermined. The clonotype originates from a woman younger than 45 in good health and CMV-seropositive. Sample: PBMCs. The genes are TRBV14 and TRBJ1-2; D call uncertain. The CDR3 loop reads CASSRRSTVNYGYTF. The CDR3, as DNA: TGTGCCAGCAGCCGTCGCTCGACTGTGAACTATGGCTACACCTTC.